The clone carrying this T cell receptor beta chain was found many times. Treatment of any kind had been given to no patient before thyroid surgery. MiXCR reprocessed the PCR reads for TCRdb. The table lists 9,000 to 9,500 clones, around 29% of them singletons. The data stem from a study of metastatic and nonmetastatic thyroid tumors. Looked up from germline, CDR1 is LGHNT and CDR2 is FRNRAP. Trimming took 1 base from V and 14 from J; bases not matched to a gene: 4. This CDR3 region has 12 residues. Sequenced sample: tumor tissue. This TCR derives from a female donor with papillary thyroid cancer or a benign thyroid nodule (not recorded which). Some clones in this sample may be carry-over from other donors' samples. The chain recombines TRBV12-5 with TRBJ2-3; TRBD2 aligns across 9 bases. CDR3 sequence reads: CASGLAAGGRYF. The CDR3 DNA is TGTGCTAGTGGTTTGGCCGCGGGAGGGAGGTATTTT.